The 14 T cell receptor beta chains given below trace back to one sample, sequenced in a study of CD8 T cells in Susac syndrome. Reverse transcription of roughly 0.5 to 1 ug RNA was performed with random hexamers. TCRdb reprocessed the immunoSEQ multiplex PCR reads with MiXCR, giving one entry per CDR3 protein. The repertoire holds some 110,000 distinct CDR3 sequences, with roughly 94% as singletons. The sequenced sample was CD8+ T cells from PBMCs. The receptors were gathered from a human donor with Susac syndrome.

The CDR3 loop reads CASSVSQGGEDTQYF. CDR3 coding DNA: TGTGCCAGCAGCGTATCACAGGGAGGTGAGGATACGCAGTATTTT. The chain couples TRBV9 to TRBJ2-3; the D gene could be TRBD1 or TRBD2 (6 bases each). V lost 1 base to trimming and J lost 6 bases, with 15 bases between them. CDR1 SGDLS and CDR2 YYNGEE come from the germline V gene. This CDR3 is built from 15 residues. Based on the CDR3 plus reference TRBV9 and TRBJ2-3, the full variable domain is DSGVTQTPKHLITATGQRVTLRCSPRSGDLSVYWYQQSLDQGLQFLIQYYNGEERAKGNILERFSAQQFPDLHSELNLSSLELGDSALYFCASSVSQGGEDTQYFGPGTRLTVL.

This rearrangement joins TRBV27 to TRBJ2-1, with unresolved D. Trimming pared 8 bases from V and 8 bases from J, leaving 7 bases between. Germline V gene data show CDR1 as MNHEY and CDR2 as SMNVEV (reference sequence). The CDR3 covers 10 residues. The CDR3: CASGRYEQFF. The CDR3 DNA reads as TGTGCCAGCGGACGATATGAGCAGTTCTTC.

Here the CDR3 DNA reads TGTGCCAGCAGCCAAGAACCGACTAGCGGAGAGACCCAGTACTTC. It yields the protein CASSQEPTSGETQYF. This rearrangement joins TRBV3-1 to TRBJ2-5, with 9 bases aligning to TRBD2. The CDR3 contains 15 residues. The germline CDR1 and CDR2 sequences are LGHDT and YNNKEL (reference sequence). Unmatched junction bases numbered 3, after V lost 0 bases and J lost 4 bases.

This sequence joins TRBV20-1 and TRBJ2-1; 7 bases align to TRBD2. This CDR3 has 13 residues. The trim removed 4 bases at V and 3 bases at J, leaving 3 bases unmatched. Germline V gene lookup returns CDR1 DFQATT and CDR2 SNEGSKA (reference sequence). The CDR3 DNA reads TGCAGTGCTAACGGCGGGGGCTACAATGAGCAGTTCTTC. Its translation: CSANGGGYNEQFF.

V usage is TRBV27 and J usage is TRBJ2-2; unclear D gene. V was trimmed by 3 bases and J by 1 base, leaving 6 bases between them. Germline CDR1 MNHEY, CDR2 SMNVEV (reference sequence). The CDR3 spans 14 residues. The CDR3 sequence is CASSFVGNTGELFF. CDR3 coding DNA: TGTGCCAGCAGTTTTGTGGGGAACACCGGGGAGCTGTTTTTT.

This clonotype was recorded once. The chain has TRBV2 and TRBJ2-6, with D possibly matching TRBD2 (5 bases). In germline, CDR1 is SNHLY, CDR2 FYNNEI. The V end lost 8 bases, the J end lost 2 bases, and 10 bases lay between the germline ends. The CDR3 loop spans 14 amino acids. The CDR3 loop is CASGVGAGANVLTF. DNA of the CDR3: TGTGCCAGCGGGGTCGGGGCTGGGGCCAACGTCCTGACTTTC.

The chain carries TRBV12-5 and TRBJ2-3, with D perhaps matching TRBD1 (5 bases). Per germline, CDR1 LGHNT and CDR2 FRNRAP. V lost 4 bases and J lost 4, with 15 bases in between. This CDR3 region has 15 residues. The CDR3 sequence: CASGSPWGYSDTQYF. The CDR3 nucleotides are TGTGCTAGTGGTTCCCCTTGGGGCTACTCAGATACGCAGTATTTT.

The chain employs TRBV6-5 and TRBJ2-2, with 8 bases matching TRBD1. J was trimmed by 4 bases and V by 5 bases; bases with no gene match: 3. The germline CDR1 and CDR2 sequences are MNHEY and SVGAGI. The CDR3 has 14 residues. The CDR3 nucleotides read TGTGCCAGCAGTCAGGGACAGGTCACCGGGGAGCTGTTTTTT. Protein product: CASSQGQVTGELFF.

The chain uses TRBV9 and TRBJ1-1; tentatively, D is TRBD1 (5 bases). CDR1 is SGDLS and CDR2 is YYNGEE in the germline V gene. V was pared by 0 bases and J by 0 bases, with 9 bases between. This CDR3 is built from 15 residues. DNA for the CDR3: TGTGCCAGCAGCGTAGGTTCGGGGCTGAACACTGAAGCTTTCTTT. Protein product: CASSVGSGLNTEAFF.

This chain connects TRBV7-9 to TRBJ2-3; TRBD2 agrees at 9 bases. The CDR3 contains 16 residues. Germline trimming cut 4 bases from V and 0 bases from J; bases unmatched to any gene: 5. Germline V gene lookup returns CDR1 SEHNR and CDR2 FQNEAQ (reference sequence). The CDR3, as DNA: TGTGCCAGCAGCTCCATAGCGGGGGCTAGCACAGATACGCAGTATTTT. This gives the protein CASSSIAGASTDTQYF. The full variable domain, completed using reference TRBV7-9 and TRBJ2-3, is DTGVSQNPRHKITKRGQNVTFRCDPISEHNRLYWYRQTLGQGPEFLTYFQNEAQLEKSRLLSDRFSAERPKGSFSTLEIQRTEQGDSAMYLCASSSIAGASTDTQYFGPGTRLTVL.

The J gene is TRBJ2-3, the V gene TRBV20-1, with TRBD2 matching 7 bases. Unmatched junction bases numbered 3, after V lost 0 bases and J lost 0 bases. This CDR3 contains 15 residues. The germline gives CDR1 DFQATT, CDR2 SNEGSKA (reference sequence). CDR3 nucleotide sequence: TGCAGTGCTAGAGATCTGACTAGCAGCACAGATACGCAGTATTTT. Amino acid sequence: CSARDLTSSTDTQYF.

The chain links TRBV7-2 to TRBJ2-7; TRBD1 matches at 9 bases. Germline CDR1 and CDR2: SGHTA and FQGNSA. The CDR3 is 16 amino acids. V lost 2 bases to trimming and J lost 4 bases; unmatched junction nucleotides: 9. CDR3 sequence reads: CASSLPAGTGSYEQYF. CDR3 coding DNA: TGTGCCAGCAGCTTACCCGCCGGGACAGGGTCGTACGAGCAGTACTTC.

The rearrangement joins TRBV7-7 to TRBJ2-3; D may be TRBD1 or TRBD2 (5 bases each). V was cut by 5 bases and J by 2 bases, with 14 bases left in between. The germline V gene encodes CDR1 SSHAT and CDR2 FNYEAQ (reference sequence). The CDR3 is made up of 15 amino acids. DNA of the CDR3: TGTGCCAGCAGCGCCGAGTTGGGGGTCACAGATACGCAGTATTTT. This encodes CASSAELGVTDTQYF.

The gene calls are TRBV27 and TRBJ2-7; 9 bases align to TRBD1. Per the germline V gene, CDR1 is MNHEY and CDR2 is SMNVEV (reference sequence). V was clipped by 4 bases and J by 1 base; unmatched bases: 5. This CDR3 is built from 15 residues. The CDR3 here is CASSWDRASSYEQYF. The CDR3 nucleotides read TGTGCCAGCAGTTGGGACAGGGCCTCGTCCTACGAGCAGTACTTC.